The 13 T cell receptor beta chains below all came from one sample that was sequenced in a study of regulatory T cells in long-lasting Graves disease. Both iRepertoire HTBI primers and Arm-PCR of CDR3 regions were used to build the TCR beta libraries. From the multiplex PCR reads, TCRdb called clonotypes with MiXCR, one entry per CDR3 protein. The sample lists approximately 540,000 distinct CDR3 sequences; around 12% were seen once. Specified time point: newly diagnosed GD, antithyroid drugs for less than 3 months. RNA from PBMCs was the source of the TCR library. This same sample was also part of a study on T cells in Graves' hyperthyroidism and ophthalmopathy.

Sequences were derived from peripheral blood mononuclear cells (PBMCs), sampled at new diagnosis, from a patient treated with antithyroid drugs. The receptor set was obtained from a young woman with Graves disease.

This clonotype was picked up a small number of times. The rearrangement uses TRBV7-2 and TRBJ2-7; D is possibly TRBD2 (5 bases). Germline loops: CDR1 SGHTA, CDR2 FQGNSA. The germline V and J ends were trimmed by 5 bases and 4 bases, with 18 bases remaining between them. This CDR3 contains 15 residues. This CDR3 reads CASSRGRTGIYEQYF. The CDR3 DNA follows: TGTGCCAGCAGCCGGGGTCGGACTGGGATATACGAGCAGTACTTC.

This clonotype showed up many times. Here the CDR3 reads CASRAFSNQPQHF. In nucleotides, the CDR3 is TGTGCCAGCAGGGCCTTCAGCAATCAGCCCCAGCATTTT. The genes are TRBV28 and TRBJ1-5; D is ambiguous. Germline assignment: CDR1 MDHEN and CDR2 SYDVKM. V lost 6 bases, J lost 1 base, and 7 bases lay in between. This CDR3 comprises 13 residues.

This clonotype was seen only a few times. The rearrangement uses TRBV25-1 and TRBJ2-4; D is uncertain. The V and J ends lost 1 base and 12 bases respectively, with 19 bases between them. The CDR3 has 15 residues. In germline, CDR1 is MGHDK, CDR2 SYGVNS. CDR3: CASSESRSSGSTQYF. The CDR3 DNA reads as TGTGCCAGCAGTGAATCGCGGTCCTCTGGTTCTACTCAGTACTTC.

This clonotype was found many times. The V and J genes are TRBV7-9 and TRBJ2-7; 9 positions match TRBD2. The CDR3 is 15 amino acids. The junction had 8 bases not matched to a gene; V was cut back by 5 bases and J by 3 bases. Germline values: CDR1 SEHNR, CDR2 FQNEAQ (reference sequence). The CDR3 DNA is TGTGCCAGCAGCCCCGCGGGGGGGTCCAACTACGAGCAGTACTTC. Its protein product is CASSPAGGSNYEQYF.

The chain uses TRBV19 and TRBJ2-1, with TRBD2 matching 7 bases. V lost 5 bases to trimming and J lost 1 base; unmatched junction nucleotides: 8. Germline V gene sequence: CDR1 LNHDA, CDR2 SQIVND (reference sequence). This CDR3 region has 16 residues. The CDR3 reads CASSPGVGRSYNEQFF. The CDR3 coding sequence is TGTGCCAGTAGTCCCGGGGTCGGGAGGTCCTACAATGAGCAGTTCTTC.

This clonotype was counted a few times. The J gene is TRBJ2-1, the V gene TRBV5-1, with 12 bases matching TRBD2. Germline loops: CDR1 SGHRS, CDR2 YFSETQ. This CDR3 has 16 residues. The V gene end was trimmed by 4 bases and the J gene end by 1 base; junction bases not matched to a gene: 3. DNA for the CDR3: TGCGCCAGCAGCCGGACTAGCGGGATATCCTACAATGAGCAGTTCTTC. Its protein is CASSRTSGISYNEQFF.

This clonotype was recorded at least ten times. This sequence joins TRBV19 and TRBJ1-1, with 7 positions matching TRBD1. The germline V gene encodes CDR1 LNHDA and CDR2 SQIVND (reference sequence). The CDR3 contains 15 residues. The V gene end was trimmed by 6 bases and the J gene end by 6 bases; junction bases not matched to a gene: 13. The CDR3 DNA follows: TGTGCCAGTAGACTGCAGGGGGGAGATAACTCTGAAGCTTTCTTT. Translated, it gives CASRLQGGDNSEAFF.

Remarks on this clonotype: Being one base from a much bigger clone, this may be a read error. This rearrangement joins TRBV2 to TRBJ2-7; unclear D gene. Deletions cut 5 bases from V and 7 bases from J, with 9 bases between. CDR1 is SNHLY and CDR2 is FYNNEI in the germline V gene. The CDR3 is made up of 11 amino acids. The CDR3 spells CASSWATEQYF. DNA of the CDR3: TGTGCCAGCAGTTGGGCTACTGAGCAGTACTTC.

This clonotype showed up many times. This chain uses TRBV7-2 with TRBJ2-7, with D tentatively TRBD1 (8 bases). The V and J ends lost 1 base and 9 bases respectively, with 13 bases between them. This CDR3 has 13 amino acids. CDR1 is SGHTA, CDR2 FQGNSA, per germline. CDR3 nucleotide sequence: TGTGCCAGCAGCTTAGGACAGGGGAGGGGGCAGTACTTC. Protein sequence: CASSLGQGRGQYF.

At least ten counts were recorded for this clonotype. It is unclear where the CDR3 begins or ends on the DNA, so no DNA is shown, and the CDR3 is as TCRdb lists it. The rearrangement links TRBV12-3 or TRBV12-4 to TRBJ2-5; TRBD1, the table's D call, lacks a check against the DNA. The CDR3 region is 13 residues in length, termini included. CDR3: CASSFRGRETQYF.

The table lists this clonotype with many counts. The genes are TRBV2 and TRBJ1-1; 9 nucleotides align to TRBD1. With V trimmed by 6 bases and J by 1 base, 15 bases remained unmatched. This CDR3 has 18 residues. In germline, CDR1 is SNHLY, CDR2 FYNNEI. CDR3 loop: CASSLSRDREGRNTEAFF. The CDR3 DNA is TGTGCCAGCAGCCTTTCCCGGGACAGGGAGGGAAGGAACACTGAAGCTTTCTTT.

This clonotype was detected many times. The chain couples TRBV6-5 to TRBJ1-1, with 7 bases fitting TRBD1. The CDR3 has 16 amino acids. The junction had 8 bases not matched to a gene; V was cut back by 2 bases and J by 2 bases. CDR1 MNHEY and CDR2 SVGAGI come from the germline V gene. CDR3 loop: CASSYDQGGLNTEAFF. The CDR3 DNA reads TGTGCCAGCAGTTACGATCAGGGGGGCCTCAACACTGAAGCTTTCTTT.

This clonotype occurred many times. This chain joins TRBV5-1 and TRBJ2-5; 9 bases are a match to TRBD1. CDR1 is SGHRS and CDR2 is YFSETQ in the germline V gene. Unmatched junction bases numbered 7, after V lost 6 bases and J lost 4 bases. CDR3 size: 14 residues. CDR3 nucleotides: TGCGCCAGCAAAGAACAGGGGGCAGGAGAGACCCAGTACTTC. It specifies CASKEQGAGETQYF.